The present TCR beta chain was sequenced within a study of cytomegalovirus exposure and HLA in healthy donors. Study-level information: Sequencing of about 179 million T cells in an earlier analysis found 100 million to 140 million unique TCR beta sequences.

PCR involved 60 Vbeta and 13 Jbeta primers. Produced via immunoSEQ multiplex PCR; TCRdb's table is partial and in-frame only. Of about 160,000 clones listed, 82% are singletons. This clone appeared once. Its antigen is unknown. General study points: Presence/absence analyses treated sequencing depth as roughly uniform across donors. Cytomegalovirus association was assigned to about 150 TCR beta chains. Diagnosis of cytomegalovirus status made by the classifier reportedly showed high specificity and sensitivity.

This CDR3 contains 14 residues. Trimming took 0 bases from V and 5 from J, leaving 11 bases between them. The germline CDR1 and CDR2 sequences are MGHRA and YSYEKL. The V and J genes are TRBV4-1 and TRBJ2-7, with D maybe TRBD2 (5 bases). The clonotype was recovered from a girl under 10 years old in good health and CMV-seropositive. Sequencing used PBMCs. This CDR3 reads CASSQEATINEQYF. CDR3 coding DNA: TGCGCCAGCAGCCAAGAGGCGACTATCAACGAGCAGTACTTC.